The 7 T cell receptor beta chains below come from one sample, sequenced in a study of T cell responses to AZD1222 COVID-19 vaccine. Some clones are missing from TCRdb's copy, which holds only in-frame ones; the method was immunoSEQ multiplex PCR. Of about 130,000 clones detected, about nine tenths appear once; the ten largest clones hold over 6.5%. The material was peripheral blood, obtained on day 0 of AZD1222 vaccination. All receptors come from an adult in good health.

The chain couples TRBV18 to TRBJ2-1; D unresolved. The germline CDR1 and CDR2 sequences are KGHSH and LQKENI. Trimming cost V 3 bases and J 5 bases, with 8 bases left between them. This CDR3 region has 13 residues. Here the CDR3 DNA reads TGTGCCAGCTCACCTTCCAAGGACAATGAGCAGTTCTTC. This codes for CASSPSKDNEQFF.

The rearrangement links TRBV11-2 to TRBJ2-5; 12 bases align to TRBD1. With 6 bases clipped from V and 7 bases from J, the junction kept 6 bases outside the gene matches. The V gene's germline CDR1 is SGHAT and CDR2 FQNNGV. The CDR3 has 14 amino acids. CDR3 protein: CASRPQGQGATQYF. CDR3 DNA: TGTGCCAGCAGGCCACAGGGACAGGGGGCGACCCAGTACTTC.

About this clone itself: This specimen includes other DNA sequences encoding the same CDR3. J is TRBJ2-3 and V is TRBV3-1 (or the pseudogene TRBV3-2), with D unclear. CDR1 and CDR2 (germline): LGHDT, YNNKEL (reference sequence). The CDR3 consists of 16 residues. V gave up 1 base and J gave up 0 bases, with 11 bases separating them. CDR3 amino acids: CASSQGPGRSTDTQYF. DNA for the CDR3: TGTGCCAGCAGCCAAGGTCCGGGTCGGAGCACAGATACGCAGTATTTT.

The chain couples TRBV6-2 or TRBV6-3 to TRBJ2-3; TRBD2 agrees at 10 bases. V was pared by 2 bases and J by 6 bases, with 14 bases of the junction left unmatched. The CDR3 extends over 18 amino acids. The germline V gene has CDR1 MNHEY and CDR2 SVGEGT. This CDR3 reads CASSYIFRTSGSVDTQYF. The CDR3 DNA reads as TGTGCCAGCAGTTACATCTTTAGGACTAGCGGAAGCGTGGATACGCAGTATTTT.

The chain uses TRBV19 and TRBJ2-1, with D perhaps TRBD1 (5 bases). The CDR3 spans 14 residues. The V and J ends lost 5 bases and 4 bases respectively, with 12 bases between them. In germline, CDR1 is LNHDA, CDR2 SQIVND (reference sequence). The CDR3 DNA reads TGTGCCAGTAGTGGATTACAGGATTACAATGAGCAGTTCTTC. Translated: CASSGLQDYNEQFF.

This sequence joins TRBV6-5 and TRBJ2-5; D call uncertain. Per germline, CDR1 MNHEY and CDR2 SVGAGI. The CDR3 runs to 16 residues. V lost 4 bases, J lost 3 bases, and 18 bases lay in between. The CDR3 protein is CASSLSATIRKETQYF. The DNA of the CDR3 is TGTGCCAGCAGTTTGTCGGCAACTATAAGGAAAGAGACCCAGTACTTC.

The chain employs TRBV7-6 and TRBJ1-6; 7 bases line up with TRBD1. The germline gives CDR1 SGHVS, CDR2 FNYEAQ. With 1 base clipped from V and 7 bases from J, the junction kept 1 base outside the gene matches. The CDR3 contains 14 residues. The CDR3 coding sequence is TGTGCCAGCAGCTTAGAGGGGGCGAATTCACCCCTCCACTTT. As protein: CASSLEGANSPLHF.